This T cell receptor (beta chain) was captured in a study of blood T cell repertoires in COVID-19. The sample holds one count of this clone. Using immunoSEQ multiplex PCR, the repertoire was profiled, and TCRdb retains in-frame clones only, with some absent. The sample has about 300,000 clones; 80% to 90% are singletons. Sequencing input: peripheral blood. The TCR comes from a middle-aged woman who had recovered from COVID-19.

The CDR3 protein is CASSPRQGVTGELFF. CDR3 coding DNA: TGTGCCAGTAGTCCGCGACAGGGAGTCACCGGGGAGCTGTTTTTT. V gene TRBV19 combines with J gene TRBJ2-2; 7 bases are shared with TRBD1. V lost 5 bases and J lost 4; bases outside the gene matches: 7. Germline V gives CDR1 LNHDA, CDR2 SQIVND (reference sequence). CDR3 length: 15 amino acids.